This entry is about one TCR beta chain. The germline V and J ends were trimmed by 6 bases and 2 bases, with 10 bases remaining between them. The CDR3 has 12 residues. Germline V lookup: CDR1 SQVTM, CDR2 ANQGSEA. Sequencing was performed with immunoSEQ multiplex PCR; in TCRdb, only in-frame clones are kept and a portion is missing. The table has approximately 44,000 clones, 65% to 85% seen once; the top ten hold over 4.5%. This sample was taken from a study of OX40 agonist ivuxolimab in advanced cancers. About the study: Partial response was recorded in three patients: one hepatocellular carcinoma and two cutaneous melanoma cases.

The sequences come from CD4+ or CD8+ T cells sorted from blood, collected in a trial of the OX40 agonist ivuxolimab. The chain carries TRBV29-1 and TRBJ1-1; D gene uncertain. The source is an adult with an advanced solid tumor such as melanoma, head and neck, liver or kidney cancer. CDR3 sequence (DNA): TGCAGCGTCCCGCACGGTAACACTGAAGCTTTCTTT. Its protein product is CSVPHGNTEAFF. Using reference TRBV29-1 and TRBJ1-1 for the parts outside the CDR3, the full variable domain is SAVISQKPSRDICQRGTSLTIQCQVDSQVTMMFWYRQQPGQSLTLIATANQGSEATYESGFVIDKFPISRPNLTFSTLTVSNMSPEDSSIYLCSVPHGNTEAFFGQGTRLTVV.